A single sample gave rise to the 17 T cell receptor beta chains below, sequenced in a study of OX40 agonist ivuxolimab in advanced cancers. Method: immunoSEQ multiplex PCR; TCRdb's copy keeps in-frame clones and lacks some. Among 70,000 to 95,000 clones listed, just over 85% were seen once. Source: CD4+ or CD8+ T cells sorted from blood, taken in a trial of the OX40 agonist ivuxolimab. These receptor sequences come from an adult with an advanced solid tumor such as melanoma, head and neck, liver or kidney cancer.

The chain is built from TRBV5-4 and TRBJ2-7, with D tentatively TRBD2 (5 bases). The V end lost 4 bases, the J end lost 5 bases, and 16 bases lay between the germline ends. The V gene's germline CDR1 is SGHNT and CDR2 YYREEE (reference sequence). The CDR3 extends over 14 amino acids. CDR3 DNA: TGTGCCAGCAGCAAAATCGACGGGAACGACGAGCAGTACTTC. It specifies CASSKIDGNDEQYF.

The CDR3 region is CSIKINYGYTF. In nucleotides, the CDR3 is TGCAGCATCAAAATAAACTATGGCTACACCTTC. The gene calls are TRBV29-1 and TRBJ1-2; D not resolved. The CDR3 is 11 residues long. Germline CDR1 and CDR2: SQVTM and ANQGSEA. The V end lost 8 bases, the J end lost 2 bases, and 9 bases lay between the germline ends.

The chain links TRBV29-1 to TRBJ2-3; possible D gene TRBD1, 5 bases. From germline, CDR1 is SQVTM and CDR2 ANQGSEA. The length of the CDR3 is 14 residues. V gave up 2 bases and J gave up 0 bases, with 9 bases separating them. Here the CDR3 DNA reads TGCAGCGTTGAATTACAGGCTAGCACAGATACGCAGTATTTT. As protein: CSVELQASTDTQYF.

The chain employs TRBV5-1 and TRBJ2-3; 8 bases agree with TRBD1. Germline trimming cut 3 bases from V and 1 base from J; bases unmatched to any gene: 7. This CDR3 contains 16 residues. The V gene's germline CDR1 is SGHRS and CDR2 YFSETQ. The CDR3 sequence is CASSSSDRGGTDTQYF. The CDR3 DNA reads TGCGCCAGCAGCTCCTCCGACAGGGGAGGCACAGATACGCAGTATTTT. The full variable domain, completed using reference TRBV5-1 and TRBJ2-3, is KAGVTQTPRYLIKTRGQQVTLSCSPISGHRSVSWYQQTPGQGLQFLFEYFSETQRNKGNFPGRFSGRQFSNSRSEMNVSTLELGDSALYLCASSSSDRGGTDTQYFGPGTRLTVL.

The V and J genes are TRBV13 and TRBJ2-1; 7 bases agree with TRBD1. V was pared by 5 bases and J by 6 bases, with 7 bases of the junction left unmatched. The CDR3 totals 14 residues. Germline CDR1 and CDR2: PRHDT and FYEKMQ (reference sequence). Here the CDR3 DNA reads TGTGCCAGCAGCCCCGACAGGGCAGTCAATGAGCAGTTCTTC. Translation: CASSPDRAVNEQFF.

This chain connects TRBV5-1 to TRBJ2-1; 7 bases align to TRBD2. In germline, CDR1 is SGHRS, CDR2 YFSETQ. There are 14 residues in the CDR3. V trimming: 3 bases; J trimming: 4 bases; junction bases outside the gene matches: 4. The CDR3 DNA reads TGCGCCAGCAGCTGGAGCGGGGAATACAATGAGCAGTTCTTC. Translating gives CASSWSGEYNEQFF.

The CDR3 nucleotides are TGCAGCGTTGCCGACTACGAGCAGTACTTC. Residues: CSVADYEQYF. V is TRBV29-1 and J is TRBJ2-7; no clear D gene. Trimming took off 4 bases at V and 3 bases at J, with 4 bases between the two ends. Germline CDR1 SQVTM, CDR2 ANQGSEA. CDR3 length equals 10 residues.

The chain employs TRBV30 and TRBJ2-2; 7 positions match TRBD2. J lost 1 base, V lost 8 bases, and 13 bases had no gene match. Per the germline V gene, CDR1 is GTSNPN and CDR2 is SVGIG (reference sequence). The CDR3 sequence is 16 residues long. CDR3 nucleotide sequence: TGTGCCGGCCGAGAGGGAGCGGGGTGGAACACCGGGGAGCTGTTTTTT. It encodes CAGREGAGWNTGELFF. The whole variable domain, filled in from reference TRBV30 and TRBJ2-2, reads SQTIHQWPATLVQPVGSPLSLECTVEGTSNPNLYWYRQAAGRGLQLLFYSVGIGQISSEVPQNLSASRPQDRQFILSSKKLLLSDSGFYLCAGREGAGWNTGELFFGEGSRLTVL.

This chain joins TRBV6-5 and TRBJ1-5; D ambiguous. With 2 bases removed from V and 5 bases from J, the gap between germline ends came to 1 base. The length of the CDR3 is 11 residues. Germline V gene lookup returns CDR1 MNHEY and CDR2 SVGAGI. Here the CDR3 reads CASSYDQPQHF. The DNA for the CDR3 is TGTGCCAGCAGTTACGATCAGCCCCAGCATTTT.

This chain links TRBV7-9 with TRBJ2-1; D remains unclear. Trimming left V 5 bases short and J 7 bases short, with 3 bases between. The CDR3 has 10 amino acids. Germline CDR1 and CDR2: SEHNR and FQNEAQ (reference sequence). In DNA form, the CDR3 reads TGTGCCAGCAGCCAAAATGAGCAGTTCTTC. This gives the protein CASSQNEQFF. The full variable domain, completed using reference TRBV7-9 and TRBJ2-1, is DTGVSQNPRHKITKRGQNVTFRCDPISEHNRLYWYRQTLGQGPEFLTYFQNEAQLEKSRLLSDRFSAERPKGSFSTLEIQRTEQGDSAMYLCASSQNEQFFGPGTRLTVL.

The chain recombines TRBV28 with TRBJ1-5; D is uncertain. Germline CDR1 reads MDHEN; CDR2 reads SYDVKM. V was trimmed by 2 bases and J by 7 bases, leaving 6 bases between them. The CDR3 runs to 12 residues. CDR3: CASSLAGQPQHF. CDR3 nucleotides: TGTGCCAGCAGTTTAGCGGGGCAGCCCCAGCATTTT.

The chain combines TRBV7-9 with TRBJ2-7, with D hard to call. The CDR3 spans 11 residues. Germline CDR1 and CDR2: SEHNR and FQNEAQ (reference sequence). Trimming took off 1 base at V and 5 bases at J, with 3 bases between the two ends. CDR3 DNA sequence: TGTGCCAGCAGCTTAGTTAACGAGCAGTACTTC. The encoded protein is CASSLVNEQYF.

The chain is built from TRBV9 and TRBJ2-5, with 9 positions matching TRBD2. Germline CDR1 SGDLS, CDR2 YYNGEE. Trimming removed 0 bases from V and 2 bases from J; junction bases left unmatched: 17. The length of the CDR3 is 20 residues. In DNA form, the CDR3 reads TGTGCCAGCAGCGTAGCTACAGTGGTGGGAGCGGGGGGAGGGCAAGAGACCCAGTACTTC. Protein sequence: CASSVATVVGAGGGQETQYF.

The chain combines TRBV5-1 with TRBJ1-2, with 7 bases that match TRBD1. Germline V gives CDR1 SGHRS, CDR2 YFSETQ. Germline trimming cut 0 bases from V and 5 bases from J; bases unmatched to any gene: 7. The length of the CDR3 is 15 residues. The CDR3 loop reads CASSLGDSQMYGYTF. Here the CDR3 DNA reads TGCGCCAGCAGCTTGGGGGACAGTCAGATGTATGGCTACACCTTC.

The genes are TRBV19 and TRBJ1-1, with a possible D match to TRBD1 (5 bases). Trimming removed 7 bases from V and 10 bases from J, with 19 bases in between. The germline CDR1 and CDR2 sequences are LNHDA and SQIVND (reference sequence). The length of the CDR3 is 13 residues. CDR3 DNA sequence: TGTGCCAGTACCCCGGGACTTCCGGCAGGAGCTTTCTTT. The encoded protein is CASTPGLPAGAFF.

This clone has more than one count but fewer than ten. This chain connects TRBV7-6 to TRBJ2-3; a weak D match, TRBD1 (5 bases). The CDR3 runs 17 residues. The ends were cut back, 5 bases at V and 1 base at J, with 19 bases in the middle. Germline lookup yields CDR1 SGHVS and CDR2 FNYEAQ. Here the CDR3 reads CASSPLPRVGGTDTQYF. The CDR3 nucleotides are TGTGCCAGCAGCCCGCTACCCAGGGTCGGCGGCACAGATACGCAGTATTTT.

There are a few counts of this clone. This chain links TRBV18 with TRBJ2-5, with 8 bases fitting TRBD1. Losses at the gene ends were 4 bases for V and 5 bases for J; bases not matched to a gene: 12. The length of the CDR3 is 16 residues. Per germline, CDR1 KGHSH and CDR2 LQKENI. The CDR3 DNA follows: TGTGCCAGCTCACGCGACGCGGGACAGGTGGGCGAGACCCAGTACTTC. Encoded protein: CASSRDAGQVGETQYF.